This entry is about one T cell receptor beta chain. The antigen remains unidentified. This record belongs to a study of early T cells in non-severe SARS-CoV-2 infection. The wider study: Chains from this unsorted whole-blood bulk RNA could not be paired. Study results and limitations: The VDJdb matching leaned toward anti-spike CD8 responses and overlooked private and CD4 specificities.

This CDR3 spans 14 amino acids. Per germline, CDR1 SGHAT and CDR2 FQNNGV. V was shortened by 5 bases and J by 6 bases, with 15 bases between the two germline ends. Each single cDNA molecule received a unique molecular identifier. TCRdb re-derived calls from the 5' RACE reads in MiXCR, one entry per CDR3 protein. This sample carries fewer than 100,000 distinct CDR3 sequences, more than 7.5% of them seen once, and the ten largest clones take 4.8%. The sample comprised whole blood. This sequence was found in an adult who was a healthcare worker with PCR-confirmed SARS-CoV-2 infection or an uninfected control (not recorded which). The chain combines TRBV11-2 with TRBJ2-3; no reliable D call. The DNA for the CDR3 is TGTGCCAGCAGCCTTGGTGGGGTTGGGGATACGCAGTATTTT. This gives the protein CASSLGGVGDTQYF.